One TCR beta chain is described in this entry. Its matching antigen is unknown. Trimming left V 4 bases short and J 11 bases short, with 12 bases between. Germline loops: CDR1 MNHNS, CDR2 SASEGT. The length of the CDR3 is 12 residues. Priming with a constant-region primer yielded TCR beta cDNA from around 540 ng total RNA. ARM-PCR was slightly modified, and three nested multiplex PCR rounds with it gave rise to the TCR beta libraries. Both of the initial two PCR rounds ran for 10 cycles and employed TRBV1-TRBV30 forward primers alongside a C-beta reverse primer. TCRdb itself ran the multiplex PCR reads through MiXCR, one entry per CDR3 protein. The sample contains fewer than 85,000 distinct CDR3 sequences, roughly 71% of which appear only once. This sample was included in a study of tumor-infiltrating lymphocytes in primary liver carcinoma. Study outcomes and limitations: Tumor-adjacent and tumor-blood pairs overlapped less than tumor region pairs did.

DNA and RNA were both co-extracted from approximately 22-30 mg of bulk tissue that had not been sorted. The receptor's source is a man aged 35-49 years with primary liver carcinoma and hepatitis B virus infection. Input material: tumor-adjacent normal liver tissue. The chain recombines TRBV6-1 with TRBJ2-1; the D is unclear. The CDR3 bases are TGTGCCAGCAGTGTACGCGAGATGAAGCAGTTCTTC. This encodes CASSVREMKQFF.